This T cell receptor beta chain was captured in a study of OX40 agonist ivuxolimab in advanced cancers. The wider study: Patients treated during dose escalation were battling hepatocellular carcinoma, melanoma, renal cell or head and neck cancer. Of mixed ages from about 23 to 79 and averaging roughly 64 years, the group was 65% to 85% male.

General study results and limits: Patients with a partial response at 0.1-3.0 mg/kg had among the lowest clonal expansion.

As to this clone: Its antigen is not known.

The CDR3 is made up of 19 amino acids. With V trimmed by 1 base and J by 1 base, 12 bases remained unmatched. In germline, CDR1 is SGHRS, CDR2 YFSETQ. Generated by immunoSEQ multiplex PCR, the TCRdb table keeps only in-frame clones and is missing some. The table includes 57,000 or so clones, 91% detected once. The rearrangement uses TRBV5-1 and TRBJ2-5; 11 nucleotides agree with TRBD1. The TCR comes from an adult with an advanced solid tumor such as melanoma, head and neck, liver or kidney cancer. The input for sequencing was CD4+ or CD8+ T cells sorted from blood, taken in a trial of the OX40 agonist ivuxolimab. CDR3 in amino acids: CASSLNTGRTGGSQETQYF. In nucleotides, the CDR3 is TGCGCCAGCAGCTTGAATACGGGTAGGACAGGGGGCTCCCAAGAGACCCAGTACTTC. Complete variable domain (other parts from reference TRBV5-1 and TRBJ2-5): KAGVTQTPRYLIKTRGQQVTLSCSPISGHRSVSWYQQTPGQGLQFLFEYFSETQRNKGNFPGRFSGRQFSNSRSEMNVSTLELGDSALYLCASSLNTGRTGGSQETQYFGPGTRLLVL.